A single sample gave rise to the 13 T cell receptor beta chains below, sequenced in a study of blood T cell repertoires in COVID-19. TCRdb's copy holds only in-frame clones and misses some; the assay was immunoSEQ multiplex PCR. The sample includes 500,000 or so clones, approximately 90% seen only once; the top ten take roughly 0.72%. The sequencing sample was made of PBMCs or T cells enriched from blood (not recorded which). The receptors shown here come from a woman aged 18-30 years who had recovered from COVID-19.

In this sample, this clone turned up once. The chain's CDR3 is CASSLASSGTSYEQYF. The CDR3 DNA is TGCGCCAGCAGCTTGGCGTCTAGCGGGACCTCCTACGAGCAGTACTTC. The chain recombines TRBV5-1 with TRBJ2-7, with 9 bases identical to TRBD2. With 0 bases clipped from V and 0 bases from J, the junction kept 4 bases outside the gene matches. CDR1 and CDR2 (germline): SGHRS, YFSETQ. The CDR3 has 16 residues.

This chain connects TRBV19 to TRBJ1-4; 7 bases match TRBD1. This CDR3 contains 18 residues. The V segment lost 6 bases and the J segment 0 bases; nucleotides outside the gene matches: 13. The germline gives CDR1 LNHDA, CDR2 SQIVND (reference sequence). CDR3 coding DNA: TGTGCCAGTAGAGAAGGTGCCGGGACAGAGGCAACTAATGAAAAACTGTTTTTT. Protein sequence: CASREGAGTEATNEKLFF. The full variable domain, completed using reference TRBV19 and TRBJ1-4, is DGGITQSPKYLFRKEGQNVTLSCEQNLNHDAMYWYRQDPGQGLRLIYYSQIVNDFQKGDIAEGYSVSREKKESFPLTVTSAQKNPTAFYLCASREGAGTEATNEKLFFGSGTQLSVL.

This sequence joins TRBV27 and TRBJ1-5; D is ambiguous. Trimming pared 8 bases from V and 1 base from J, leaving 9 bases between. The CDR3 extends over 13 amino acids. Germline CDR1 and CDR2: MNHEY and SMNVEV (reference sequence). The CDR3 here is CASGPLSNQPQHF. The CDR3 DNA reads TGTGCCAGCGGCCCCCTGAGCAATCAGCCCCAGCATTTT.

V usage is TRBV5-1 and J usage is TRBJ1-5; D remains ambiguous. The CDR3 has 15 amino acids. CDR1 and CDR2 from the germline V gene are SGHRS and YFSETQ. V lost 4 bases and J 2 bases, leaving 13 bases between the germline ends. The CDR3 sequence: CASSAWGGGNQPQHF. In DNA, the CDR3 is TGCGCCAGCAGCGCGTGGGGAGGAGGCAATCAGCCCCAGCATTTT.

V and J are TRBV2 and TRBJ2-1, with a tentative D call TRBD1 (6 bases). The CDR3 is made up of 12 amino acids. The V end lost 6 bases, the J end lost 10 bases, and 13 bases lay between the germline ends. The germline gives CDR1 SNHLY, CDR2 FYNNEI. The CDR3 coding sequence is TGTGCCAGCAGCACAGGGCCGGGGGAGCAGTTCTTC. Protein sequence: CASSTGPGEQFF. Based on the CDR3 plus reference TRBV2 and TRBJ2-1, the full variable domain is EPEVTQTPSHQVTQMGQEVILRCVPISNHLYFYWYRQILGQKVEFLVSFYNNEISEKSEIFDDQFSVERPDGSNFTLKIRSTKLEDSAMYFCASSTGPGEQFFGPGTRLTVL.

This chain connects TRBV3-1 (or the pseudogene TRBV3-2) to TRBJ1-1; D is unclear. Trimming stripped 1 base from V and 10 bases from J, with 13 bases between. The CDR3 contains 13 residues. Germline CDR1 and CDR2: LGHDT and YNNKEL (reference sequence). CDR3 in DNA: TGTGCCAGCAGCCAAGGGCAGGAGGATCCAGCTTTCTTT. Its translation is CASSQGQEDPAFF.

V and J are TRBV6-1 and TRBJ1-4; D is undetermined. The length of the CDR3 is 13 residues. V gave up 3 bases and J gave up 5 bases, with 7 bases separating them. Germline V gene lookup returns CDR1 MNHNS and CDR2 SASEGT. The CDR3 nucleotides read TGTGCCAGCAGTGATTTGAGGAATGAAAAACTGTTTTTT. This sequence encodes CASSDLRNEKLFF.

The CDR3 nucleotides read TGCAGCGTCAGGGGCCCCACCGGGGAGCTGTTTTTT. This encodes CSVRGPTGELFF. V and J are TRBV29-1 and TRBJ2-2; D perhaps matches TRBD1 (6 bases). This CDR3 is 12 amino acids long. Germline CDR1 and CDR2: SQVTM and ANQGSEA. The V end lost 6 bases, the J end lost 4 bases, and 9 bases lay between the germline ends.

The chain joins TRBV30 to TRBJ1-2; unclear D gene. This CDR3 spans 15 amino acids. CDR1 and CDR2 from the germline V gene are GTSNPN and SVGIG (reference sequence). Trimming pared 3 bases from V and 4 bases from J, leaving 18 bases between. The CDR3 sequence is CAWSETRRESYGYTF. The CDR3 DNA reads TGTGCCTGGAGCGAGACCCGTAGGGAGAGCTATGGCTACACCTTC.

This chain links TRBV2 with TRBJ2-1; D gene ambiguous. The CDR3 is 13 residues long. Trimming removed 7 bases at V and 1 base at J, with 8 bases between. Germline V gene data show CDR1 as SNHLY and CDR2 as FYNNEI. The CDR3 loop reads CASTTTSYNEQFF. The CDR3 nucleotides are TGTGCCAGCACAACGACATCCTACAATGAGCAGTTCTTC.

This rearrangement joins TRBV27 to TRBJ1-1; D possibly corresponds to TRBD1 (6 bases). This CDR3 is built from 15 residues. The V end lost 4 bases, the J end lost 2 bases, and 14 bases lay between the germline ends. Germline CDR1 reads MNHEY; CDR2 reads SMNVEV (reference sequence). CDR3 coding DNA: TGTGCCAGCAGTTCGGACAGCACTTATAACACTGAAGCTTTCTTT. Its translation: CASSSDSTYNTEAFF.

The V and J genes are TRBV2 and TRBJ1-2; weak D call: TRBD1 (5 bases). The germline V gene has CDR1 SNHLY and CDR2 FYNNEI. V was clipped by 3 bases and J by 7 bases, with 15 bases between them. CDR3 length: 14 residues. The DNA of the CDR3 is TGTGCCAGCAGTGAGGGACGGGACTTCGGTGGCTACACCTTC. Its protein product is CASSEGRDFGGYTF.

In its sample, this clone was seen a few times. Its ends do not fully match the called genes, so a read error is possible. The genes are TRBV7-7 and TRBJ1-1, with unresolved D. CDR1 SSHAT and CDR2 FNYEAQ come from the germline V gene (reference sequence). There are 13 residues in the CDR3. The CDR3 spells CASSATENTEAFF. The CDR3, as DNA: TGTGCTAGCAGCGCCACAGAGAACACTGAAGCTTTCTTT.